The T cell receptor (beta chain) described here comes from a study of blood T cell repertoires in COVID-19. Study-wide background: Both acute and convalescent COVID-19 samples were obtained from the United States, Italy and Spain. PBMCs, B-cell-depleted T cells, or T cells provided the cDNA or gDNA that made up the material.

As handled by the study authors: Amplification of reference gene primers was used by the study to estimate nucleated cell counts. This table comes from immunoSEQ multiplex PCR, and its TCRdb copy is limited to in-frame clones, with some not included. That table gives V, J and clone size, and the DNA gave D and trimming. The sample lists 130,000 or so clones, about 87% occurring once. The sample comprised peripheral blood. The source is a man between 45 and 60 years old with active COVID-19.

CDR3 residues: CASSQDQGPLGEQYF. The DNA of the CDR3 is TGCGCCAGCAGCCAGGACCAGGGGCCTCTTGGCGAGCAGTACTTC. The chain joins TRBV4-3 to TRBJ2-7; the D gene is possibly TRBD1 (6 bases). The CDR3 extends over 15 amino acids. Germline-derived CDR1 and CDR2 are LGHNA and YSLEER. The germline V and J ends were trimmed by 3 bases and 6 bases, with 18 bases remaining between them.